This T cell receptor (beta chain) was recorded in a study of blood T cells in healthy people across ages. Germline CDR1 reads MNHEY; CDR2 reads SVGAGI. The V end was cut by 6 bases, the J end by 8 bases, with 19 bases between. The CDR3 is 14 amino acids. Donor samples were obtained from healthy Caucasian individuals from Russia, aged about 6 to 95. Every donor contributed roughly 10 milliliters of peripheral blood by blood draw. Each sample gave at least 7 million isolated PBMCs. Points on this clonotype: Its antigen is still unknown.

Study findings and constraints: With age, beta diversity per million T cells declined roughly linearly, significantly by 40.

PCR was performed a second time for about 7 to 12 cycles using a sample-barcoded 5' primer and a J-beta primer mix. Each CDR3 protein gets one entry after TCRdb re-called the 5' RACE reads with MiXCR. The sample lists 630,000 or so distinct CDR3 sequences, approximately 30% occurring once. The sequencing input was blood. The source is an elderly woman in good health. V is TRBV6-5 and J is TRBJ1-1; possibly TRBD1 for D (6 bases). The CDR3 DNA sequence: TGTGCCAGCAGGCCGGGGGCAGGGTGGGCCGAAGCTTTCTTT. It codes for CASRPGAGWAEAFF.